This T cell receptor (beta chain) was identified during a study of T cells after posttransplantation cyclophosphamide (dated by TCRdb to the mid-2010s). Broadly, across the study: Using TRB sequencing, the study followed how the T cell repertoire reconstituted after myeloablative bone marrow transplantation in which posttransplantation cyclophosphamide served as GVHD prophylaxis. Samples from a few dozen PTCy-treated patients, along with samples from some 17 of their related bone marrow donors, underwent antigen receptor sequencing. Blood from all 35 or so PTCy patients with 1-year posttransplant specimens was subjected to TRB sequencing. TRB sequencing was also done on up to 3 additional blood samples from 2 to 5.2 years after transplant in 3 patients, and on pretransplant blood from several patients. TRA and TRB clonality were tightly correlated in several samples, so subsequent TCR analyses focused on TRB only. Public TRB sequences were checked against a database of over 3,600 sequences associated with responses to pathogens, tumor antigens, self-antigens and alloantigens.

General conclusions and limits of the study: Donor-recipient similarity was low at 1-2 months but rose over the first year, and later blood repertoires were often dominated by donor CD8+ memory clones. The TRB repertoires of T cells infiltrating skin or the GI tract showed only limited overlap with the TRB repertoires found in blood. Across 45 or so patients, TRB clonality was highly associated with recipient CMV seropositivity and CMV reactivation, and PTCy diversity was similar to diversity in CNI/methotrexate controls.

The CDR3 goes from the cysteine to the phenylalanine over 15 residues. Of the read, only the CDR3 DNA is kept; its 45 bases are in frame from base 1. CDR1 SGHRS and CDR2 YFSETQ are derived from the germline V gene. V gives up 0 bases and J gives up 3 bases, and the segment between their germline ends measures 13 bases. This clone has at least ten counts. Its antigen target is currently unknown. No much larger clone is present one base from it, and per-base qualities are unavailable. The sample contains more than one DNA sequence encoding this CDR3. Reading the label with the study, this specimen's treatment or condition is: high-dose cyclophosphamide on days +3 and +4 as single-agent GVHD prophylaxis. Busulfan and fludarabine conditioning, a related or unrelated marrow graft, and cyclophosphamide on days +3 and +4 were given to PTCy patients. PTCy-treated patients were drawn from a prospective multi-institutional clinical trial. Mononuclear cells from peripheral blood and bone marrow were separated by Ficoll-Hypaque density centrifugation and then cryopreserved.

TRB sequencing was run on genomic DNA with either the immunoSEQ assay at survey resolution or the hsTCRB kit. Concerning the study's data processing: The immunoSEQ software handled initial read processing, and the LymphoSeq R package was used for repertoire analyses. Clonality was computed as 1 minus normalized Shannon entropy, and a Gini coefficient was also calculated for each TRB dataset. To infer phenotypes in unsorted samples, TRB sequences from sorted subsets of the recipient or donor were mapped onto unsorted samples from the same recipient. The source is immuneACCESS, and TCRdb retained only in-frame sequences with V and J called. Part of the clones is not carried over; for the studies checked, unresolved V genes explain less than half of this, and the remainder is unexplained. From that table come the V and J calls and clone size; the DNA was used to work out D and trimming. Here the sample lists about 4,100 clones, none seen once only. The ten largest account for roughly 13% of the sample.

The chain couples TRBV5-1 to TRBJ2-7, with TRBD1 tentatively as D gene (6 bases match). The receptor was derived from a female patient in her late teens or twenties who received an allogeneic stem cell transplant from an unrelated donor, was CMV-positive, and had acute GVHD only. Post transplant, some T cells may arise from the graft donor. This specimen was PBMCs, taken after allogeneic stem cell transplant with posttransplant cyclophosphamide. The CDR3 protein sequence reads: CASSLEQGRYYEQYF. The bases are TGCGCCAGCAGCTTGGAACAGGGTCGTTACTACGAGCAGTACTTC. With the rest looked up from the reference TRBV5-1 and TRBJ2-7 genes rather than sequenced, the full variable domain is KAGVTQTPRYLIKTRGQQVTLSCSPISGHRSVSWYQQTPGQGLQFLFEYFSETQRNKGNFPGRFSGRQFSNSRSEMNVSTLELGDSALYLCASSLEQGRYYEQYFGPGTRLTVT.